These 26 T cell receptor beta chains came from one sample sequenced in a study of identical twins. TCRdb ran MiXCR on the 5' RACE reads and lists one entry per CDR3 protein. The sample lists just under 550,000 distinct CDR3 sequences, about 16% occurring once. The same data also went into a second study, on yellow fever vaccine responses in identical twins.

The sequencing sample was made of CD4+ T cells sorted from blood. The receptors were gathered from a woman aged 18 to 35 in good health.

This clonotype came up many times. V gene TRBV12-3 or TRBV12-4 combines with J gene TRBJ1-2, with TRBD1 matching 9 bases. The ends lost 2 bases at V and 7 bases at J; junction bases unmatched: 2. The CDR3 totals 13 residues. CDR3 sequence (DNA): TGTGCCAGCAGTTTATTGACAGGGGGTGGCTACACCTTC. This encodes CASSLLTGGGYTF.

This clonotype has a single count. The CDR3 sequence: CASSLTKTSGRGDTQYF. DNA for the CDR3: TGTGCCAGCAGTTTAACCAAGACTAGCGGTAGGGGGGATACGCAGTATTTT. The J gene is TRBJ2-3, the V gene TRBV12-3 or TRBV12-4; TRBD2 agrees at 9 bases. This CDR3 is built from 17 residues. V lost 2 bases and J lost 6; bases outside the gene matches: 12.

Only a few counts were recorded for this clonotype. CDR3 sequence: CSARESATNQPQHF. CDR3 DNA: TGCAGTGCTAGAGAGTCGGCTACAAATCAGCCCCAGCATTTT. The chain employs TRBV20-1 and TRBJ1-5; D is ambiguous. Trimming removed 0 bases at V and 4 bases at J, with 10 bases between. Germline CDR1 reads DFQATT; CDR2 reads SNEGSKA (reference sequence). CDR3 length: 14 residues.

The rearrangement uses TRBV11-2 and TRBJ2-3; 9 bases are a match to TRBD2. V dropped 1 base and J dropped 6; count of bases not matched to a gene: 8. This CDR3 has 16 amino acids. Looked up from germline, CDR1 is SGHAT and CDR2 is FQNNGV. The CDR3 region has the DNA TGTGCCAGCAGCTTAGCTGCGGGAGGGCCATTGGATACGCAGTATTTT. It yields the protein CASSLAAGGPLDTQYF.

This clonotype was found many times. This rearrangement joins TRBV20-1 to TRBJ1-1, with no clear D. The V end lost 2 bases, the J end lost 4 bases, and 14 bases lay between the germline ends. The CDR3 contains 14 residues. From germline, CDR1 is DFQATT and CDR2 SNEGSKA (reference sequence). This CDR3 is CSARPGPTATEAFF. The CDR3 region has the DNA TGCAGTGCTAGACCCGGCCCAACGGCCACTGAAGCTTTCTTT.

This clonotype came up many times. The V call is TRBV6-1, the J call TRBJ2-1; 7 bases are shared with TRBD1. Trimming cost V 5 bases and J 6 bases; bases outside gene matches: 4. This CDR3 has 13 residues. Germline lookup yields CDR1 MNHNS and CDR2 SASEGT. CDR3 loop: CASSTGVGNEQFF. In DNA form, the CDR3 reads TGTGCCAGCAGTACAGGGGTCGGCAATGAGCAGTTCTTC.

The V gene is TRBV29-1, the J gene TRBJ2-1; either TRBD1 or TRBD2 may fit D (6 bases each). Between the trimmed V and J ends, which lost 7 bases and 6 bases, there was a span of 13 bases. There are 12 residues in the CDR3. Germline V gene sequence: CDR1 SQVTM, CDR2 ANQGSEA. The CDR3 coding sequence is TGCAGCGCTGGGGGGCGCATCAATGAGCAGTTCTTC. Protein sequence: CSAGGRINEQFF.

This clonotype was observed a few times. The rearrangement joins TRBV20-1 to TRBJ2-4; 12 nucleotides align to TRBD1. The CDR3 covers 14 residues. Trimming at V came to 6 bases and at J to 5 bases, leaving 5 bases not matched to a gene. Germline values: CDR1 DFQATT, CDR2 SNEGSKA (reference sequence). CDR3 sequence reads: CSAPGQGAQNIQYF. In DNA, the CDR3 is TGCAGTGCCCCGGGACAGGGGGCCCAAAACATTCAGTACTTC.

This clonotype has just a few counts. The CDR3 coding sequence is TGCAGTGCAACCGGGCCCTCTTTCTCCTACAATGAGCAGTTCTTC. Translated, it gives CSATGPSFSYNEQFF. This rearrangement joins TRBV20-1 to TRBJ2-1; D gene uncertain. The CDR3 covers 15 residues. V was trimmed by 6 bases and J by 0 bases, leaving 15 bases between them. Germline V gene data show CDR1 as DFQATT and CDR2 as SNEGSKA (reference sequence).

This clonotype showed up many times. CDR3 amino acids: CASSEFKGFGTDTQYF. In DNA form, the CDR3 reads TGCGCCAGCAGTGAGTTTAAGGGGTTTGGGACAGATACGCAGTATTTT. The V call is TRBV10-1, the J call TRBJ2-3; a weak D match, TRBD1 (5 bases). The germline V gene encodes CDR1 WNHNN and CDR2 SYGVQD (reference sequence). This CDR3 comprises 16 residues. V was trimmed by 1 base and J by 3 bases, leaving 14 bases between them.

This clonotype was observed a few times. The CDR3 nucleotides are TGCGCCAGCAGCTTGGGGGGCGGAAACGAGCAGTACTTC. Its protein product is CASSLGGGNEQYF. This chain joins TRBV5-1 and TRBJ2-7, with a tentative D call TRBD1 (5 bases). V lost 0 bases to trimming and J lost 5 bases, with 9 bases between them. The germline gives CDR1 SGHRS, CDR2 YFSETQ. CDR3 length: 13 residues. Drawing the rest from reference TRBV5-1 and TRBJ2-7, the complete variable domain is KAGVTQTPRYLIKTRGQQVTLSCSPISGHRSVSWYQQTPGQGLQFLFEYFSETQRNKGNFPGRFSGRQFSNSRSEMNVSTLELGDSALYLCASSLGGGNEQYFGPGTRLTVT.

The DNA of the CDR3 is TGTGCCATCAGTGATGGGGGCGGGGGTATGAACACTGAAGCTTTCTTT. It codes for CAISDGGGGMNTEAFF. V usage is TRBV10-3 and J usage is TRBJ1-1; D possibly corresponds to TRBD1 (6 bases). Germline CDR1 ENHRY, CDR2 SYGVKD. V lost 3 bases, J lost 0 bases, and 14 bases lay in between. This CDR3 is 16 amino acids long.

Only a few counts were recorded for this clonotype. This may be a read error, as it is one base from a much larger clone. The chain links TRBV7-9 to TRBJ1-4; D might be TRBD1 (6 bases). This CDR3 has 14 residues. Germline V CDR1 and CDR2: SEHNR, FQNEAQ (reference sequence). Here the CDR3 reads CANSRTATNEKLFF. The DNA of the CDR3 is TGTGCCAACAGCCGGACAGCAACTAATGAAAAACTGTTTTTT.

This clonotype was observed a few times. V usage is TRBV27 and J usage is TRBJ2-1, with TRBD2 matching over 16 bases. The CDR3 covers 17 residues. The V and J ends lost 0 bases and 9 bases, in that order; junction bases with no gene match: 5. Germline V gives CDR1 MNHEY, CDR2 SMNVEV (reference sequence). The CDR3 here is CASSLSGLAGGPGEQFF. The CDR3 region has the DNA TGTGCCAGCAGTTTATCGGGACTAGCGGGAGGGCCTGGTGAGCAGTTCTTC.

This clonotype was counted between two and nine times. The V gene is TRBV3-1, the J gene TRBJ2-5; 7 bases fit TRBD1. After removal of 8 bases from V and 1 base from J, the junction contained 10 bases not matched to a gene. Germline CDR1 LGHDT, CDR2 YNNKEL (reference sequence). CDR3 length equals 15 residues. Here the CDR3 DNA reads TGTGCCAGCGGGGACAGCCTTCTACTCCAAGAGACCCAGTACTTC. It translates to CASGDSLLLQETQYF.

The chain links TRBV2 to TRBJ2-5, with D tentatively TRBD2 (6 bases). This CDR3 region has 15 residues. V lost 7 bases and J 2 bases, leaving 17 bases between the germline ends. The germline gives CDR1 SNHLY, CDR2 FYNNEI. The CDR3 region has the DNA TGTGCCAGCACCCGGGACTCGGGGGTACAAGAGACCCAGTACTTC. This encodes CASTRDSGVQETQYF.

Many counts were recorded for this clonotype. The chain employs TRBV27 and TRBJ1-1, with 9 bases identical to TRBD1. The CDR3 totals 16 residues. CDR1 and CDR2 from the germline V gene are MNHEY and SMNVEV (reference sequence). Germline trimming cut 7 bases from V and 2 bases from J; bases unmatched to any gene: 11. CDR3 sequence: CASTLLWTGDNTEAFF. CDR3 bases: TGTGCCAGCACCCTACTTTGGACAGGGGATAACACTGAAGCTTTCTTT.

This clonotype was observed a few times. V is TRBV4-1 and J is TRBJ2-5; 9 bases are shared with TRBD2. The CDR3 is 16 amino acids. Looked up from germline, CDR1 is MGHRA and CDR2 is YSYEKL. The J segment lost 5 bases and the V segment lost 4 bases, leaving 11 bases of the junction unmatched. The CDR3 DNA reads TGCGCCAGCAGCCGGGGACTAGCTTTACCGAGGGAGACCCAGTACTTC. This translates into CASSRGLALPRETQYF.

This clonotype was found a few times. The chain employs TRBV20-1 and TRBJ2-1; TRBD2 matches 10 bases. This CDR3 has 15 amino acids. Germline CDR1 and CDR2: DFQATT and SNEGSKA (reference sequence). Trimming cost V 3 bases and J 6 bases; bases outside gene matches: 8. Here the CDR3 reads CSASLGVAGGNEQFF. DNA for the CDR3: TGCAGTGCTAGCCTCGGTGTAGCGGGAGGCAATGAGCAGTTCTTC.

CDR3 nucleotides: TGTGCCACCAGTGACCCCAGATCGGGGGGCACAGATACGCAGTATTTT. This gives the protein CATSDPRSGGTDTQYF. The chain carries TRBV24-1 and TRBJ2-3, with D possibly TRBD2 on 6 matching bases. The ends were cut back, 4 bases at V and 1 base at J, with 14 bases in the middle. The CDR3 loop spans 16 amino acids. Germline CDR1 and CDR2: KGHDR and SFDVKD.

This clonotype has a handful of counts. The V gene is TRBV29-1, the J gene TRBJ1-5; perhaps TRBD1 as D (5 bases). The CDR3 runs to 14 residues. Trimming cost V 4 bases and J 9 bases, with 19 bases left between them. The germline V gene encodes CDR1 SQVTM and CDR2 ANQGSEA. The CDR3 coding sequence is TGCAGCGTTGCGCCAGGGTCCGCTACTGGGCCCCAGCATTTT. Protein product: CSVAPGSATGPQHF.

This clonotype turned up a few times. The chain employs TRBV6-2 or TRBV6-3 and TRBJ2-7; D unresolved. Germline V lookup: CDR1 MNHEY, CDR2 SVGEGT. This CDR3 is 14 amino acids long. V was shortened by 0 bases and J by 2 bases, with 8 bases between the two germline ends. CDR3 DNA sequence: TGTGCCAGCAGTTACTCCCCGAAAACCTACGAGCAGTACTTC. Translating it yields CASSYSPKTYEQYF.

This clonotype was counted between two and nine times. V gene TRBV5-1 combines with J gene TRBJ1-1; the D is unclear. The CDR3 spans 13 residues. Germline CDR1 SGHRS, CDR2 YFSETQ. The V end was cut by 4 bases, the J end by 8 bases, with 15 bases between. CDR3 sequence (DNA): TGCGCCAGCAGCCGGGAGGCCAGTAGAGAAGCTTTCTTT. Its protein product is CASSREASREAFF.

The J gene is TRBJ2-2, the V gene TRBV5-1, with 10 nucleotides matching TRBD2. The CDR3 extends over 14 amino acids. V dropped 2 bases and J dropped 7; count of bases not matched to a gene: 2. Germline assignment: CDR1 SGHRS and CDR2 YFSETQ. The DNA for the CDR3 is TGCGCCAGCAGCTTCCTAGCGGGGGACGGGGAGCTGTTTTTT. Amino acid sequence: CASSFLAGDGELFF.

The table lists this clonotype with many counts. This rearrangement joins TRBV7-9 to TRBJ2-1, with no clear D. The CDR3 runs 12 residues. Germline V gives CDR1 SEHNR, CDR2 FQNEAQ (reference sequence). The V and J ends lost 1 base and 9 bases respectively, with 7 bases between them. In DNA, the CDR3 is TGTGCCAGCAGCTTAGTTCTAGGTGAGCAGTTCTTC. This gives the protein CASSLVLGEQFF.

The gene calls are TRBV5-3 and TRBJ2-4, with 8 bases identical to TRBD1. TRBV5-3 is an open reading frame, and its role is uncertain. The CDR3 consists of 16 residues. Trimming at V came to 9 bases and at J to 0 bases, leaving 11 bases not matched to a gene. CDR3 in amino acids: CAIGRDRILAKNIQYF. CDR3 coding DNA: TGTGCCATCGGCCGGGACAGGATACTAGCCAAAAACATTCAGTACTTC.